This T cell receptor beta chain was recorded in a study of T cells in women clearing cervical HPV infection. Whole-study findings and limits: T-cell numbers per sample were unknown and may explain richness differences.

Profiling relied on immunoSEQ multiplex PCR, and the TCRdb table lists in-frame clones only, not all of them. The table for this sample gives 18,000 or so clones. Judged by frequency, this clone is medium-sized. The target antigen is unknown. The read terminates 3 residues before the CDR3 end, so the remaining end is supplied by the germline J gene. Germline V CDR1 and CDR2: SNHLY, FYNNEI. This CDR3 is built from 16 residues. Trimming took off 7 bases at V and 0 bases at J, with 19 bases between the two ends. The chain combines TRBV2 with TRBJ2-7; the D gene is possibly TRBD2 (6 bases). The sequenced sample consisted of blood buffy coat. The receptor was isolated from a woman between 18 and 70 years old with a cervical HPV16 infection that either progressed to CIN3+ or cleared (not recorded which). The chain's CDR3 is CASTDRDWISSYEQYF. Incomplete CDR3 DNA: TGTGCCAGCACCGACCGGGACTGGATTAGCTCCTACGAG.